This T cell receptor beta chain was observed in a study of cytotoxic CD8 clonotypes in ibrutinib-treated CLL. Germline assignment: CDR1 SGHTA and CDR2 FQGNSA. The CDR3 is 15 residues long. The V and J ends lost 1 base and 6 bases, in that order; junction bases with no gene match: 7. Here immunoSEQ multiplex PCR was the method, and the copy in TCRdb shows in-frame clones only, minus some. The data contain 160,000 or so clones, 70% to 85% of them singletons. This chain connects TRBV7-2 to TRBJ2-3; TRBD2 matches at 7 bases. Sequencing used PBMCs, obtained after 24 months of ibrutinib treatment. The sequence was obtained from a human donor with chronic lymphocytic leukemia. As DNA, the CDR3 is TGTGCCAGCAGCTTAGTCGGCGGGAGTGCCGATACGCAGTATTTT. Protein sequence: CASSLVGGSADTQYF.